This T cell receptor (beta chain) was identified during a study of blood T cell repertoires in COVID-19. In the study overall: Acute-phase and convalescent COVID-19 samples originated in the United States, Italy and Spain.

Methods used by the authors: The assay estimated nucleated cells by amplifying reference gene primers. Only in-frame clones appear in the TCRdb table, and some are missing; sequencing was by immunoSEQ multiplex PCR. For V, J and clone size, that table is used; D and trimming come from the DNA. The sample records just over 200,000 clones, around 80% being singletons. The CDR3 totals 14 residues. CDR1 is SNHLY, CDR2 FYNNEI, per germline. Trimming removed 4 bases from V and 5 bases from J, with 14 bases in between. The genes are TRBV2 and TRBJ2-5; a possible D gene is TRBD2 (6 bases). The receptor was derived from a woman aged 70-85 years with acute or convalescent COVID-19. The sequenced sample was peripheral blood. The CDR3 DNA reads TGTGCCAGCAGTGTGGGCCTAGCGATCGAGACCCAGTACTTC. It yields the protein CASSVGLAIETQYF.